This T cell receptor (beta chain) is drawn from a study of T cell responses to AZD1222 COVID-19 vaccine. Overall study context: Both about-4-week and about-12-week second-dose recipients were combined. The study, taken as a whole, reports: Clonal diversity was possibly underestimated, and white British individuals and females predominated among donors. All repertoire sampling was performed exclusively after the peak T cell response.

With regard to this clone: Antigen specificity is unknown.

Sequencing was performed with immunoSEQ multiplex PCR; in TCRdb, only in-frame clones are kept and a portion is missing. The sample has 150,000 to 200,000 clones; around 92% are singletons. CDR3 size: 15 residues. With 0 bases removed from V and 3 bases from J, the gap between germline ends came to 12 bases. CDR1 SGHKS and CDR2 YYEKEE come from the germline V gene (reference sequence). The sequence derives from an adult in good health. The sequenced sample was peripheral blood, obtained on day 0 of AZD1222 vaccination. The genes are TRBV5-5 and TRBJ1-1; perhaps TRBD1 as D (6 bases). The CDR3 nucleotides are TGTGCCAGCAGCTTGGTAGCGACAGGATACACTGAAGCTTTCTTT. The encoded protein is CASSLVATGYTEAFF.